Included here is one TCR beta chain sequence, with context. Its antigen is not yet known. The sample comes from a study of cytomegalovirus exposure and HLA in healthy donors (dated by TCRdb to about 2017). As for the study more broadly: According to an earlier analysis of several hundred of the donors, 150 million to 200 million T cells yielded 120 million or so unique TCR beta sequences and about 300 Gb of sequence data. An early release covering roughly 640 HLA-typed donors comprised around 300 gigabases of sequencing data and tens of millions of unique TCR sequences. Of the approximately 400 genotyped donors, 65% to 90% were placed in the genetic ancestry cluster associated with self-reported Caucasian donors. The study aimed to test whether signatures of past pathogen exposure could be identified by cataloging public T cell receptors. The T cell repertoires of several hundred subjects were profiled by immunosequencing and related to cytomegalovirus serostatus. Besides the first cohort of around 670 subjects, a separate validation cohort made up of roughly 120 different subjects was used. To predict cytomegalovirus infection status, the study combined high-throughput TCR immunosequencing, statistical association of individual TCRs with disease status, and machine learning. A later analysis re-analyzed previously published TCR beta repertoires from approximately 670 donors and added high-resolution HLA genotyping to study TCR occurrence patterns. Rather than drawing on any new phenotypic data, the later analysis identified candidate immune exposures from TCR beta sequences and the way those sequences occurred across donors. In an earlier analysis of 587 of the donors, high-throughput TCR beta sequencing was used to judge whether each TCR beta V gene segment behaved as functional or pseudogenic. Donor age, sex, ethnicity and CMV serostatus were collected together with the repertoire data. A later genetic analysis used genome-wide SNP genotypes for about 55% of the 666 donors, treating that subset as a discovery cohort. All discovery cohort repertoires had been generated using a single sequencing platform. HLA typing included class I and class II loci at four-digit resolution. The number of typed donors differed by locus: roughly 629-630 for A, B, C, DRB1 and DQB1; 500 to 550 for DQA1; around 580 for DPA1; and 400 to 480 for DPB1. Roughly 5 DR-DQ haplotypes were handled as single units for association and clustering, since linkage in the cohort was strong. Among about 360 genotyped donors of the cohort, an average of about 240,000 unique TCR beta nucleotide sequences were sequenced per donor, roughly 20% of them non-productive.

CDR1 and CDR2 (MDHEN, SYDVKM) derive from the germline V gene. V ends up 5 bases short and J 12 bases short, with an unmatched junction base count of 16. The CDR3, cysteine through phenylalanine, is 14 amino acids long. This entry keeps only the CDR3 DNA: 42 bases, framed from base 1. The investigation overall reported the following: Only TCR beta chains were sequenced in this cohort, and the absence of alpha or paired-chain data limited detectable features. In a later analysis, the rate of TCR association differed among HLA loci, with DRB1 alleles having the most associated TCRs and HLA-C alleles having the fewest. A cluster of highly shared sequence variants was judged likely to be a technical artifact of the sequencing pipeline. The authors suggested that the approach could potentially be extended to other disease states and immunological phenotypes. For the cohort, immune exposure information was limited to CMV serostatus. Correlated functional status among segregating V segments might be attributable to linkage disequilibrium, but an unknown experimental factor could not be ruled out. In a later analysis, HLA-associated TCR beta chains were found to be more clonally expanded and to have lower generation probabilities than equally common non-associated chains. An association between a missense DCLRE1C variant and V-gene and J-gene trimming of TCR beta chains was found in a later genetic analysis and replicated in an independent cohort. A further reported finding was that TCR beta sequences accurately predicted the HLA-A and HLA-B alleles for most subjects in the first cohort. According to a later analysis, most CMV-associated TCR beta chains appeared to be HLA-restricted, and the HLA associations seemed to be driven largely by CMV exposure. In both the original and validation cohorts, the classifier was reported to diagnose cytomegalovirus status with high specificity and sensitivity. When HLA alleles, especially DR and DQ, strongly co-occurred, TCR associations were difficult to assign to individual alleles. An earlier analysis of approximately 530 of the donors showed that most TCR beta V segments appeared in productive rearrangements either about 87% or about 30% of the time, which broadly matched IMGT annotations. Compared with the roughly 720-donor mean, donors in an Asian-associated ancestry cluster had fewer N-insertions in productive TCRs, according to a later genetic analysis. Because some donors lacked HLA typing at each locus, the association tests relied only on the typed subset. In a later analysis, around 15,000 TCR beta sequences were associated with specific HLA alleles at a false discovery rate of 0.05. Sequencing depth was assumed to be roughly uniform across donors in the presence/absence analyses, though that assumption may not hold. A total of some 180 TCR beta chains were listed by the study as associated with cytomegalovirus. Because the 87-base-pair reads could not distinguish some IMGT-functional V segments, including TRBV6-2 and TRBV6-3, those segments were excluded. In a later analysis, several top co-occurrence clusters were reported to appear linked to parvovirus B19, influenza, CMV and Epstein-Barr virus. Across donors, most TCR sequences were observed very rarely, whereas some public TCRs were present in many individuals. Because counts were too low, 15 to 20 rarely observed V segments, including chromosome 9 orphons, were left out of the earlier analysis of some 600 of the donors. In vitro tests confirmed that a few of the cytomegalovirus-associated TCR beta chains recognize cytomegalovirus antigens.

Preparation of the library involved the immunoSEQ multiplex PCR assay. The multiplex PCR relied on a mix of 60 forward primers for TCR Vbeta segments and 13 reverse primers for TCR Jbeta segments. The CDR3 region of rearranged TCR beta genes was amplified from genomic DNA by a multiplex PCR assay. On the Illumina HiSeq System, the amplified TCR beta libraries were sequenced as 87-base-pair reads. In the authors' own workflow: Across the 600 to 700 repertoires, a later analysis counted some 80 million unique TCR beta chains, 8.5 million to 12 million of which were shared by at least two donors. To remove PCR and sequencing errors, raw reads were error-corrected and collapsed into unique sequences using a nearest-neighbor algorithm that merged closely related sequences. Alignment of CDR3 sequences to IMGT reference sequences was used to assign V, D and J gene segments. For a sequence to be retained, a match of at least six nucleotides to both a V gene segment and a J gene segment was required. A rearrangement was called productive if the CDR3 had no stop codons and remained in frame with V and J, and every other rearrangement was called non-productive. CDR3 was defined by IMGT convention, running from the second conserved V-encoded cysteine to the conserved J-encoded phenylalanine. The earlier analysis of about 640 of the donors excluded any sequence lacking an unambiguous match to a single V gene segment. In an earlier analysis of 500 to 750 of the donors, V segments were called functional above 56.7% productive rearrangements and were called segregating when the between-donor standard deviation exceeded 5%. To diagnose cytomegalovirus status from the catalog of TCR beta chain sequences, a statistical classification framework was built. A later analysis assigned V and J genes by comparing TCR nucleotide sequences with IMGT/GENE-DB human TR gene sequences. The TCRdist pipeline was used in a later analysis to assign CDR3 sequences and most-parsimonious VDJ recombination scenarios. In a later analysis, each TCR beta chain was defined by its CDR3 amino acid sequence together with its V-gene family, and reads lacking a unique V-gene family were excluded. As a way to deal with suspected cross-contamination and a sequencing artifact, a later analysis dropped 500 to 700 nucleotide sequences that were highly shared and had low generation probability. A later analysis calculated a clonal expansion index for each public chain from normalized within-repertoire ranks of inferred template counts. In a later analysis, generation probabilities were computed with a VDJ recombination model fitted to out-of-frame rearrangements, and the resulting probabilities were checked against IGoR. In a later analysis, TCR-TCR, TCR-HLA and TCR-CMV co-occurrence was scored with hypergeometric tests, and a repertoire-size bias correction was applied to TCR pairs. In a later analysis, false discovery rates were estimated by permuting HLA or CMV assignments 20 times. In a later analysis, co-occurring TCRs were grouped using DBSCAN, and TCRdist sequence similarity was added for clustering within HLA-allele-positive subsets. Co-occurrence clustering excluded repertoires with fewer than 30,000 or more than 120,000 public chains, plus five with anomalous nucleotide sharing. TCRdb took this table from immuneACCESS and kept in-frame rearrangements with V and J called. Such tables lack part of the clones; where checked against another copy, unresolved V genes explain under half of the gap, and the rest is unexplained. That table furnishes V, J and clone size, whereas the DNA furnished D and trimming. The sample table gives 100,000 to 150,000 clones. Approximately 2.6% of the sample comes from the top ten.

In total, fewer than 750 healthy bone marrow donors made up the cohort. All cohort members were sampled while nominally healthy, although unrecorded immune exposures were likely present. The donor was CMV seronegative and was included in the group of about 350 seronegative cohort members. Each donor provided a peripheral blood sample, and peripheral blood mononuclear cells were used for TCR beta sequencing. Genomic DNA was extracted from the blood cell samples with the Qiagen DNeasy Blood Extraction Kit. The TCR was taken from a man aged 25 to 45 in good health and CMV-seronegative. The sample consisted of PBMCs. The sequence links TRBV28 to TRBJ2-7, with TRBD2 identical over 7 junction bases. The DNA sequence follows: TGTGCCAGCAGTGACCCGGGACTACCGGCCGACTCGTACTTC. The encoded protein is CASSDPGLPADSYF.